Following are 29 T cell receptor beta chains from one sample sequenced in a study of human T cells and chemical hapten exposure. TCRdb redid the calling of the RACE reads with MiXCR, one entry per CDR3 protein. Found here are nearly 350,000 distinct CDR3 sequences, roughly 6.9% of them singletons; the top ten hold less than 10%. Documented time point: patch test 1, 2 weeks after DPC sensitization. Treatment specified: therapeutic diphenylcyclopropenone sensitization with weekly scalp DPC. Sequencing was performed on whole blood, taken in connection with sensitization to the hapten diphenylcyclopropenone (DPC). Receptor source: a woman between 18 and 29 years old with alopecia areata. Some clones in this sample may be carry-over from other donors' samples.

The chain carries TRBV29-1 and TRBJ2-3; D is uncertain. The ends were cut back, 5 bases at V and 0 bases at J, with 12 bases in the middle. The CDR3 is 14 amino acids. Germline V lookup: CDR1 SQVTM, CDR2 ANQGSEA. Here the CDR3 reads CSVITATSTDTQYF. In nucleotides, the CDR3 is TGCAGCGTTATAACCGCTACTAGCACAGATACGCAGTATTTT.

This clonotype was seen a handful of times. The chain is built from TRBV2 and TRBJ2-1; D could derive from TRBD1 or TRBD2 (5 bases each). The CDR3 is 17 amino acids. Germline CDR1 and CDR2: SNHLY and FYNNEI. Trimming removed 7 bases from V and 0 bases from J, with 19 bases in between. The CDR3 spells CASTPHGAHSSYNEQFF. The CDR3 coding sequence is TGTGCCAGCACCCCTCACGGGGCACACAGCTCCTACAATGAGCAGTTCTTC.

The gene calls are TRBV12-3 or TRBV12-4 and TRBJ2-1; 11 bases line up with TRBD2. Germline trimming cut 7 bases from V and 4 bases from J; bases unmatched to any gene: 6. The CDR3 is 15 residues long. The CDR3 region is CASTEGTSGYNEQFF. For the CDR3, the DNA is TGTGCCAGCACCGAAGGGACTAGCGGATACAATGAGCAGTTCTTC.

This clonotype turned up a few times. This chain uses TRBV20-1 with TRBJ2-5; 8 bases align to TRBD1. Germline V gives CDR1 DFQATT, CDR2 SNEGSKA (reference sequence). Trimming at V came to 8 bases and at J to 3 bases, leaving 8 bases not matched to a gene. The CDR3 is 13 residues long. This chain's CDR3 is CSTPGQAEETQYF. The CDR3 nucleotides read TGCAGTACCCCGGGACAGGCCGAAGAGACCCAGTACTTC.

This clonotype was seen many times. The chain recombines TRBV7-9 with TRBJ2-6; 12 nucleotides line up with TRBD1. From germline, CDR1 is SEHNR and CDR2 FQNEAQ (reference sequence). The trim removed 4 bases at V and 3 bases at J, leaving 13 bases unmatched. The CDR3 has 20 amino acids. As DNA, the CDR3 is TGTGCCAGCAGCTCCCGTGAGGGGGGACAGGGGGCGTTTGGGGCCAACGTCCTGACTTTC. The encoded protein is CASSSREGGQGAFGANVLTF.

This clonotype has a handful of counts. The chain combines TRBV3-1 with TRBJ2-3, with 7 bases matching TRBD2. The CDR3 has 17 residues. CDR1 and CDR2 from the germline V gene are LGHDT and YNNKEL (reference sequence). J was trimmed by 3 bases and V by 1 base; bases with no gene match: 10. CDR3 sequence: CASSQAAKGGLTDTQYF. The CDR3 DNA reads TGTGCCAGCAGCCAAGCAGCAAAGGGAGGGTTGACAGATACGCAGTATTTT.

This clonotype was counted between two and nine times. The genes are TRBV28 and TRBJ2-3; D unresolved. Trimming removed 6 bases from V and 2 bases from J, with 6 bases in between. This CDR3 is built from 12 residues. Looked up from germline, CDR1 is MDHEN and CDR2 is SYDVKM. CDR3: CASRPYTDTQYF. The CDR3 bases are TGTGCCAGCAGACCCTACACAGATACGCAGTATTTT.

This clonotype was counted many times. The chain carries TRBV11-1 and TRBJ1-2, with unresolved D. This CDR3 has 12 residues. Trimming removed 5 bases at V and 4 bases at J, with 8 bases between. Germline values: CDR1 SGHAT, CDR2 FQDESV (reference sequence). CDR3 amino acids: CASSRDGYGYTF. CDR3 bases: TGTGCCAGCAGCCGCGACGGCTATGGCTACACCTTC.

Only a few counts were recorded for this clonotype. The CDR3 coding sequence is TGTGCCAGCATCGAACAGGGGGCATATGGCTACACCTTC. The encoded protein is CASIEQGAYGYTF. The chain carries TRBV7-9 and TRBJ1-2; 9 bases are a match to TRBD1. This CDR3 has 13 residues. V shed 7 bases and J 5 bases; nucleotides not matched to a gene: 5. Germline V gene data show CDR1 as SEHNR and CDR2 as FQNEAQ (reference sequence). Full variable domain (rest looked up from reference TRBV7-9 and TRBJ1-2): DTGVSQNPRHKITKRGQNVTFRCDPISEHNRLYWYRQTLGQGPEFLTYFQNEAQLEKSRLLSDRFSAERPKGSFSTLEIQRTEQGDSAMYLCASIEQGAYGYTFGSGTRLTVV.

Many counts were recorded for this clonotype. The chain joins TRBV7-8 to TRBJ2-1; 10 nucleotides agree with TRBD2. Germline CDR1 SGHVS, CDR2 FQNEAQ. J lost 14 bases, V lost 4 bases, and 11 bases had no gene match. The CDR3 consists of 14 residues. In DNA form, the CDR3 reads TGTGCCAGCAGCTCTGGGGCTAGCGGGGGAAATAAGTTCTTC. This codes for CASSSGASGGNKFF. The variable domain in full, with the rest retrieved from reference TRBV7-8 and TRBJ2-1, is GAGVSQSPRYKVAKRGQDVALRCDPISGHVSLFWYQQALGQGPEFLTYFQNEAQLDKSGLPSDRFFAERPEGSVSTLKIQRTQQEDSAVYLCASSSGASGGNKFFGPGTRLTVL.

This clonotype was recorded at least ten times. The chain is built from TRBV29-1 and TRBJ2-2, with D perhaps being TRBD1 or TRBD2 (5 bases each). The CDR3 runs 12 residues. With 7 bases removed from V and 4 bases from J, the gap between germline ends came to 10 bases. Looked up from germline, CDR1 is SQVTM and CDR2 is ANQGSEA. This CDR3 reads CSAAGTTGELFF. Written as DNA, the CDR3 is TGCAGCGCCGCCGGGACCACCGGGGAGCTGTTTTTT.

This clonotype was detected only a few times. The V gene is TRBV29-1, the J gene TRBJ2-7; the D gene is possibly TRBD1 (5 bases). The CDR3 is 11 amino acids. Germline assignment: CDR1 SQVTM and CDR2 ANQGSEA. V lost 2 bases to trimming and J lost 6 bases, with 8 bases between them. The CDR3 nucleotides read TGCAGCGTTGAACAGGGCCGCGAGCAGTACTTC. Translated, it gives CSVEQGREQYF.

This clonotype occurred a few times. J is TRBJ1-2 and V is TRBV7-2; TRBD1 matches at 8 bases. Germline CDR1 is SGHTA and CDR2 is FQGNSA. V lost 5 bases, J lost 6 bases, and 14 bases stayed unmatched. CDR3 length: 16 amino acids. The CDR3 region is CASSPRQGSALNGYTF. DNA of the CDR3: TGTGCCAGCAGCCCCCGACAGGGGTCAGCCCTCAATGGCTACACCTTC.

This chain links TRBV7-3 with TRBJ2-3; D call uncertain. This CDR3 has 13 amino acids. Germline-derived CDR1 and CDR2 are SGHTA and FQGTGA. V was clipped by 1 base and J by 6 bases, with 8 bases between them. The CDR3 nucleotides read TGTGCCAGCAGCTTAATCGCGCGCGATACGCAGTATTTT. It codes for CASSLIARDTQYF.

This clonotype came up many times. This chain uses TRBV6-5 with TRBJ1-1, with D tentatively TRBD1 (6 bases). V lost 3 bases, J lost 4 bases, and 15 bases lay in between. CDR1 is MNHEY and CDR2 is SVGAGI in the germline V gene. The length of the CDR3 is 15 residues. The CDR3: CASSYTVRGGTEAFF. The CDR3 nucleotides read TGTGCCAGCAGTTATACCGTGAGAGGGGGCACTGAAGCTTTCTTT.

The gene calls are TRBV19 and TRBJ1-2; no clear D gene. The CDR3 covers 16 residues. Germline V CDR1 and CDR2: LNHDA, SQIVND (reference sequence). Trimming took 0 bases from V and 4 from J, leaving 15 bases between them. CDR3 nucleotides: TGTGCCAGTAGTATAGATCTGGAGCAACGCTCCTATGGCTACACCTTC. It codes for CASSIDLEQRSYGYTF.

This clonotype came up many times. DNA of the CDR3: TGTGCCAGCAGCCTTAGGGCGGGGGAGGTAAATGAGCAGTTCTTC. Amino acid sequence: CASSLRAGEVNEQFF. The chain combines TRBV9 with TRBJ2-1, with 7 bases lining up with TRBD2. The V and J ends lost 4 bases and 7 bases, in that order; junction bases with no gene match: 11. Germline CDR1 and CDR2: SGDLS and YYNGEE. CDR3 length: 15 residues.

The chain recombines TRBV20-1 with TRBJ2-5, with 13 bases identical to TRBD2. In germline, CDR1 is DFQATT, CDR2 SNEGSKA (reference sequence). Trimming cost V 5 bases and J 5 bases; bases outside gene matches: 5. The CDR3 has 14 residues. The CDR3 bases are TGCAGTGCTCAACTAGCGGGGGGGCCCGAGACCCAGTACTTC. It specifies CSAQLAGGPETQYF.

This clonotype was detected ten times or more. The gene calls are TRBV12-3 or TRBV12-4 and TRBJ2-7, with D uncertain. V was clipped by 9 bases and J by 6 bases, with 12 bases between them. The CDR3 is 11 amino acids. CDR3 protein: CASSEGVEQYF. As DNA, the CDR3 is TGTGCCAGTTCCGAAGGAGTCGAGCAGTACTTC.

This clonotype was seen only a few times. The CDR3 DNA reads TGTGCCAGCAGCTTAGTGCCGCCCTTTAGCGGGGGGGCCCATGAGCAGTTCTTC. Protein sequence: CASSLVPPFSGGAHEQFF. This chain links TRBV7-2 with TRBJ2-1, with TRBD2 matching over 11 bases. The CDR3 consists of 18 residues. Germline values: CDR1 SGHTA, CDR2 FQGNSA. J gave up 8 bases and V 1 base, and 13 bases lay outside the gene matches. The whole variable domain, filled in from reference TRBV7-2 and TRBJ2-1, reads GAGVSQSPSNKVTEKGKDVELRCDPISGHTALYWYRQSLGQGLEFLIYFQGNSAPDKSGLPSDRFSAERTGGSVSTLTIQRTQQEDSAVYLCASSLVPPFSGGAHEQFFGPGTRLTVL.

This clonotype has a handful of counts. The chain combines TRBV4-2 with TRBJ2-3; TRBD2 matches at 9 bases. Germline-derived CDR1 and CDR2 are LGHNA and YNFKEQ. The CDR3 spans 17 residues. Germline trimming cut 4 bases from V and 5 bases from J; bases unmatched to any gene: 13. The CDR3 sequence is CASSLTMAGGPGDTQYF. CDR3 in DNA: TGTGCCAGCAGCCTAACGATGGCGGGGGGGCCCGGAGATACGCAGTATTTT.

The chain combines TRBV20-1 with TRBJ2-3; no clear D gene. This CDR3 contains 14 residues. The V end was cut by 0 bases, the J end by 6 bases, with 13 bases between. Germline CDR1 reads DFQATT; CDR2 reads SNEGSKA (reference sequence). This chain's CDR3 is CSAREILVGDTQYF. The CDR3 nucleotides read TGCAGTGCTAGAGAGATTCTAGTGGGCGATACGCAGTATTTT.

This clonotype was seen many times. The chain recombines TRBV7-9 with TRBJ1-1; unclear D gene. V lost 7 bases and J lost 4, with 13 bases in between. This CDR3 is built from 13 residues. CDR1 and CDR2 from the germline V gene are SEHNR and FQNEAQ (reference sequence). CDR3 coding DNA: TGTGCCAGCATCGCTGGCAGGACCACTGAAGCTTTCTTT. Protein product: CASIAGRTTEAFF. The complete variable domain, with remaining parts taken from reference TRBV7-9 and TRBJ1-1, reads DTGVSQNPRHKITKRGQNVTFRCDPISEHNRLYWYRQTLGQGPEFLTYFQNEAQLEKSRLLSDRFSAERPKGSFSTLEIQRTEQGDSAMYLCASIAGRTTEAFFGQGTRLTVV.

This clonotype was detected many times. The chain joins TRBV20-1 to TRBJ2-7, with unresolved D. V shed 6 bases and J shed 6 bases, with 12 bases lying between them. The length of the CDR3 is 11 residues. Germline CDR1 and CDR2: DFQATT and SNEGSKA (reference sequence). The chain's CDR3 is CSASENGEQYF. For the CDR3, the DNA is TGCAGTGCCTCGGAGAATGGCGAGCAGTACTTC.

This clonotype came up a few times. The CDR3 DNA follows: TGTGCCAGTACTATCCTACAGGGAAACACTGAAGCTTTCTTT. It is translated as CASTILQGNTEAFF. This chain connects TRBV19 to TRBJ1-1; possible D gene TRBD1, 6 bases. Germline lookup yields CDR1 LNHDA and CDR2 SQIVND (reference sequence). The CDR3 consists of 14 residues. Trimming took 7 bases from V and 2 from J, leaving 14 bases between them.

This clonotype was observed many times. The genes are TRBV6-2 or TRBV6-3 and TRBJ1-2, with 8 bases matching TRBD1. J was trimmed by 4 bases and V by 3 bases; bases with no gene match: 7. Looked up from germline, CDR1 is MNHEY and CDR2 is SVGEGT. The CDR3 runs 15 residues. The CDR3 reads CASSYSLGQGYGYTF. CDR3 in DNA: TGTGCCAGCAGTTATTCCCTCGGACAGGGCTATGGCTACACCTTC.

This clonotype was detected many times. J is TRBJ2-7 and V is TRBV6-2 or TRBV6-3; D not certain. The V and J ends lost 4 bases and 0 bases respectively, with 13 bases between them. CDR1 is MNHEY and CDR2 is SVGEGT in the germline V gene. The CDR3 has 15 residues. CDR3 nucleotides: TGTGCCAGCAGTTCTTGGGGATCAAGCTCCTACGAGCAGTACTTC. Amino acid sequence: CASSSWGSSSYEQYF.

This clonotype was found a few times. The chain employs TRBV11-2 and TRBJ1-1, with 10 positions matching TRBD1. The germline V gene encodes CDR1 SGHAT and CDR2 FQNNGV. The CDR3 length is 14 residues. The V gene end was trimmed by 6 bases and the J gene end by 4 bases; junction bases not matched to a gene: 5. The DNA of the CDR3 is TGTGCCAGCAGTAGTGACAGGGGGCCCACTGAAGCTTTCTTT. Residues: CASSSDRGPTEAFF.

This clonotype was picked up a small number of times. DNA for the CDR3: TGCAGTGGCCGTCTAGCGGGGGGACCGAACACCGGGGAGCTGTTTTTT. Translation: CSGRLAGGPNTGELFF. The chain recombines TRBV20-1 with TRBJ2-2; 11 bases are shared with TRBD2. The CDR3 contains 16 residues. V was clipped by 7 bases and J by 0 bases; unmatched bases: 7. CDR1 is DFQATT and CDR2 is SNEGSKA in the germline V gene (reference sequence).